These T cell receptor beta chains were read from a single sample in a study of beta chain features in type 1 diabetes. Produced via immunoSEQ multiplex PCR; TCRdb's table is partial and in-frame only. The data contain about 150,000 clones, over 8.5% of them singletons. The sequenced sample consisted of central memory CD4+ T cells from blood. The receptors originated from a young man in good health. Each CDR3 is given with its conserved first and last residue. D genes are given only for firm matches. A clone size is listed for some rows: how often the clone was seen (once, few, many), or a class if it is expanded.

V	size	D	J	CDR3	DNA
TRBV6-1	few	.	TRBJ2-3	CASRQLTNTDTQYF	TGTGCCAGCAGACAGCTGACTAACACAGATACGCAGTATTTT
TRBV2	few	.	TRBJ2-2	CASRDSPNTGELFF	TGTGCCAGCAGGGACAGCCCGAACACCGGGGAGCTGTTTTTT
TRBV5-1	.	TRBD1	TRBJ2-1	CASSLGQGYNEQFF	TGCGCCAGCAGCTTGGGACAGGGTTACAATGAGCAGTTCTTC
TRBV11-2	few	.	TRBJ2-2	CASSSDSTGELFF	TGTGCCAGCAGCTCGGACAGTACCGGGGAGCTGTTTTTT
TRBV18	.	TRBD1	TRBJ2-1	CASSPRDRGPSEQFF	TGTGCCAGCTCACCACGGGACAGGGGGCCGAGTGAGCAGTTCTTC
TRBV11-1	few	.	TRBJ2-5	CASSLESWRGLEETQYF	TGTGCCAGCAGCTTGGAGTCGTGGCGGGGGCTGGAGGAGACCCAGTACTTC
TRBV5-1	few	.	TRBJ1-2	CASSLGAGNGYTF	TGCGCCAGCAGCTTGGGGGCAGGGAACGGCTACACCTTC
TRBV2	many	TRBD1	TRBJ1-1	CASSPRTGNTEAFF	TGTGCCAGCAGTCCCCGGACAGGGAACACTGAAGCTTTCTTT
TRBV18	.	.	TRBJ1-6	CASSQTARGDSPLHF	TGTGCCAGCTCACAGACAGCTAGAGGGGATTCACCCCTCCACTTT
TRBV10-3	.	TRBD1	TRBJ1-5	CAIRADREGQPQHF	TGTGCCATCAGGGCGGACAGGGAAGGTCAGCCCCAGCATTTT
TRBV29-1	few	TRBD1	TRBJ2-5	CSVDTGGGGETQYF	TGCAGCGTTGACACAGGGGGCGGAGGGGAGACCCAGTACTTC
TRBV4-1	few	.	TRBJ1-2	CASSPPEGYGYTF	TGCGCCAGCAGCCCACCGGAGGGCTATGGCTACACCTTC
TRBV29-1	many	TRBD2	TRBJ2-1	CSGTAGGPDNEQFF	TGCAGCGGAACCGCGGGAGGGCCGGACAATGAGCAGTTCTTC
TRBV7-7	many	TRBD1	TRBJ2-7	CASSLAMTGGYEQYF	TGTGCTAGCAGCTTAGCCATGACAGGGGGCTACGAGCAGTACTTC
TRBV5-6	.	TRBD1	TRBJ1-1	CASSAWDRVYTEAFF	TGTGCCAGCAGCGCCTGGGACAGGGTTTACACTGAAGCTTTCTTT
TRBV2	few	.	TRBJ2-3	CASSGQPTDTQYF	TGTGCCAGCAGTGGGCAACCCACAGATACGCAGTATTTT
TRBV13	many	.	TRBJ2-3	CASSFGLAVTDTQYF	TGTGCCAGCAGCTTTGGGCTAGCCGTCACAGATACGCAGTATTTT
TRBV29-1	few	.	TRBJ2-1	CSVERRNDNEQFF	TGCAGCGTTGAAAGGAGGAACGACAATGAGCAGTTCTTC
TRBV30	.	.	TRBJ2-7	CAWNRDGSSYEQYF	TGTGCCTGGAACAGGGACGGTAGCTCCTACGAGCAGTACTTC
TRBV11-2	few	.	TRBJ2-3	CASSFRGGSTDTQYF	TGTGCCAGCAGCTTCAGGGGGGGTAGCACAGATACGCAGTATTTT
TRBV9	.	TRBD1	TRBJ1-3	CASSTIGTVGNTIYF	TGTGCCAGCAGCACGATTGGGACAGTTGGAAACACCATATATTTT
TRBV9	few	.	TRBJ2-5	CASSVGGFVETQYF	TGTGCCAGCAGCGTAGGTGGGTTCGTAGAGACCCAGTACTTC
TRBV7-2	.	.	TRBJ2-7	CASSRTGTLGSEQYF	TGTGCCAGCAGCCGCACCGGGACACTGGGGAGCGAGCAGTACTTC
TRBV10-3	few	TRBD2	TRBJ2-5	CAISGTSGGVMETQYF	TGTGCCATCAGTGGGACTAGCGGGGGGGTCATGGAGACCCAGTACTTC
TRBV6-6	.	.	TRBJ1-5	CASSTTGVSNQPQHF	TGTGCCAGCAGTACGACAGGAGTGAGCAATCAGCCCCAGCATTTT
TRBV11-2	once	.	TRBJ2-7	CASSLDQNRAYEQYF	TGTGCCAGCAGCTTAGATCAGAACAGAGCCTACGAGCAGTACTTC
TRBV29-1	many	.	TRBJ1-1	CSVETDRMNTEAFF	TGCAGCGTCGAAACGGACAGAATGAACACTGAAGCTTTCTTT
TRBV6-5	.	.	TRBJ2-3	CASTNPQSDTQYF	TGTGCCAGCACGAATCCCCAGTCAGATACGCAGTATTTT
TRBV6-5	.	TRBD2	TRBJ2-7	CASRRGTSGYEQYF	TGTGCCAGCAGACGCGGGACTAGCGGGTACGAGCAGTACTTC
TRBV6-5	.	.	TRBJ1-1	CASSYGIPKAFF	TGTGCCAGCAGTTACGGAATCCCCAAAGCTTTCTTT
TRBV5-1	.	.	TRBJ2-1	CASSLQGNEQFF	TGCGCCAGCAGCTTGCAAGGGAATGAGCAGTTCTTC